The rows below give T cell receptor beta chains drawn from one sample of a study of CD8 T cells in Susac syndrome. A single record per CDR3 protein comes from TCRdb applying MiXCR to the immunoSEQ multiplex PCR reads. Among some 190,000 distinct CDR3 sequences, 85% to 95% were seen once, and the ten largest hold 0.1%. Sequenced material: CD4+ T cells from PBMCs. The source of these receptors is a human donor in good health. The CDR3 runs from the conserved cysteine through the conserved F or W. The order of the fields is CDR3 DNA, CDR3 protein, D gene, V gene, clone size, J gene. D genes are given only for firm matches. For some rows the clone size is stated as once, few or many, or as a class when expanded; others skip it.

CDR3 DNA: TGTGCCAGCTCACCGAAGGCGGAGTACCAAGAGACCCAGTACTTC; CDR3 protein: CASSPKAEYQETQYF; D gene: -; V gene: TRBV18; clone size: -; J gene: TRBJ2-5
CDR3 DNA: TGCAGTGCTAGGGCCGGGACGGCGACCCCAGATACGCAGTATTTT; CDR3 protein: CSARAGTATPDTQYF; D gene: -; V gene: TRBV20-1; clone size: -; J gene: TRBJ2-3
CDR3 DNA: TGTGCCTGGAGCGTTACGGGAGAGTATGGCTACACCTTC; CDR3 protein: CAWSVTGEYGYTF; D gene: -; V gene: TRBV30; clone size: -; J gene: TRBJ1-2
CDR3 DNA: TGTGCCAGCAGTGGACTAGCGGGTTGGTATGAGCAGTTCTTC; CDR3 protein: CASSGLAGWYEQFF; D gene: TRBD2; V gene: TRBV12-3/TRBV12-4; clone size: -; J gene: TRBJ2-1
CDR3 DNA: TGCAGCGTTGGACTGGGTCGTAGCTCCTACGAGCAGTACTTC; CDR3 protein: CSVGLGRSSYEQYF; D gene: -; V gene: TRBV29-1; clone size: -; J gene: TRBJ2-7
CDR3 DNA: TGCAGTGCTATGGAGATGGTCAATCAGCCCCAGCATTTT; CDR3 protein: CSAMEMVNQPQHF; D gene: -; V gene: TRBV20-1; clone size: -; J gene: TRBJ1-5
CDR3 DNA: TGTGCCAGCAGCACGAACCCCAGTTTGGGATCCGAGCAGTACTTC; CDR3 protein: CASSTNPSLGSEQYF; D gene: -; V gene: TRBV7-2; clone size: -; J gene: TRBJ2-7
CDR3 DNA: TGTGCCACCTCATGGGGGCGGGAGACCCAGTACTTC; CDR3 protein: CATSWGRETQYF; D gene: -; V gene: TRBV2; clone size: -; J gene: TRBJ2-5
CDR3 DNA: TGTGCCAGCAGCCATTATACGGGAGCCTACGAGCAGTACTTC; CDR3 protein: CASSHYTGAYEQYF; D gene: -; V gene: TRBV28; clone size: -; J gene: TRBJ2-7
CDR3 DNA: TGCAGTGCGAGAGGACAGCCCCAGCATTTT; CDR3 protein: CSARGQPQHF; D gene: -; V gene: TRBV20-1; clone size: -; J gene: TRBJ1-5
CDR3 DNA: TGTGCCAGCAGCTTAGGAGCTAGCGGGGGCTACGAGCAGTACTTC; CDR3 protein: CASSLGASGGYEQYF; D gene: TRBD2; V gene: TRBV7-9; clone size: -; J gene: TRBJ2-7
CDR3 DNA: TGCAGTGCTAGAGGGGCACCGGAGGGATCCTACGAGCAGTACTTC; CDR3 protein: CSARGAPEGSYEQYF; D gene: -; V gene: TRBV20-1; clone size: -; J gene: TRBJ2-7
CDR3 DNA: TGTGCCAGCAGCCGCGGACAGGGGATGCAGCCCCAGCATTTT; CDR3 protein: CASSRGQGMQPQHF; D gene: TRBD1; V gene: TRBV7-8; clone size: once; J gene: TRBJ1-5
CDR3 DNA: TGCAGCGTTGAAGGCGGGACAGGGAGCACAGATACGCAGTATTTT; CDR3 protein: CSVEGGTGSTDTQYF; D gene: TRBD1; V gene: TRBV29-1; clone size: -; J gene: TRBJ2-3
CDR3 DNA: TGCAGTGCGCAAGGACAGAATGTTCGAGCGGAGACCCAGTACTTC; CDR3 protein: CSAQGQNVRAETQYF; D gene: -; V gene: TRBV20-1; clone size: -; J gene: TRBJ2-5
CDR3 DNA: TGTGCCTGGAGTCAACGGCCGGGGGGCTACACCTTC; CDR3 protein: CAWSQRPGGYTF; D gene: -; V gene: TRBV30; clone size: -; J gene: TRBJ1-2
CDR3 DNA: TGTGCCAGTAGTCTCTCAAGGACGGATGGCTACACCTTC; CDR3 protein: CASSLSRTDGYTF; D gene: -; V gene: TRBV19; clone size: -; J gene: TRBJ1-2